The rows below give T cell receptor beta chains drawn from one sample of a study of shared clonotypes between healthy human individuals. Method: immunoSEQ multiplex PCR; TCRdb's copy keeps in-frame clones and lacks some. Here the sample spans 490,000 or so clones, around 80% being singletons. Sequencing was carried out using PBMCs. The receptors here all came from a woman aged 40 to 50 in good health. Some clones in this sample may be carry-over from other donors' samples. The CDR3 runs from the conserved cysteine through the conserved F or W. D genes are given only for firm matches. Size is omitted from some rows. Given values are once, few, many or a class for expanded clones.

TRBV18	TRBD2	TRBJ2-5	15	NA	TGTGCCAGCTCACCACTACTAGCGGGAGGAGAGACCCAGTACTTC	CASSPLLAGGETQYF
TRBV11-2	NA	TRBJ2-6	16	NA	TGTGCCAGCAGCTTAGATGGCAGGTCTGGGGCCAACGTCCTGACTTTC	CASSLDGRSGANVLTF
TRBV2	NA	TRBJ1-2	15	NA	TGTGCCAGCAGTGAAATCGTGGGGTCAGTATATGGCTACACCTTC	CASSEIVGSVYGYTF
TRBV10-3	TRBD2	TRBJ2-3	17	NA	TGTGCCATCAGGTCCATGACTGGCGGGAGGGGTGGAGATACGCAGTATTTT	CAIRSMTGGRGGDTQYF
TRBV28	NA	TRBJ1-2	13	NA	TGTGCCAGCACCTCGGGACAACTCTATGGCTACACCTTC	CASTSGQLYGYTF
TRBV19	NA	TRBJ2-3	13	NA	TGTGCCAGTAGTATGGGTAGCACAGATACGCAGTATTTT	CASSMGSTDTQYF
TRBV11-2	TRBD1	TRBJ2-1	14	NA	TGTGCCAGCAGCTCGGACAGGGGGAACAATGAGCAGTTCTTC	CASSSDRGNNEQFF
TRBV7-2	TRBD2	TRBJ2-2	18	NA	TGTGCCAGCAGCCCACCTGGGGGGCTAGCGGGATATACCGGGGAGCTGTTTTTT	CASSPPGGLAGYTGELFF
TRBV5-1	TRBD1	TRBJ2-7	15	NA	TGCGCCAGCAGCCCCAGATCCGACAGGGTATACGAGCAGTACTTC	CASSPRSDRVYEQYF
TRBV6-1	TRBD1	TRBJ2-7	13	NA	TGTGCCACAGAGGGACAGAGCACCTACGAGCAGTACTTC	CATEGQSTYEQYF
TRBV7-2	NA	TRBJ2-7	14	NA	TGTGCCAGCAGCTTCTGGGGGGATGCCTACGAGCAGTACTTC	CASSFWGDAYEQYF
TRBV11-2	NA	TRBJ2-7	14	NA	TGTGCCAGCAGCTTAGCCCCCAGCTCCTACGAGCAGTACTTC	CASSLAPSSYEQYF
TRBV30	NA	TRBJ2-3	15	NA	TGTGCCTGGAGTATTCCCGGACCAAGCACAGATACGCAGTATTTT	CAWSIPGPSTDTQYF
TRBV19	TRBD2	TRBJ2-5	14	NA	TGTGCCAGTAGTATAAAAGCGGGAGTGGAGACCCAGTACTTC	CASSIKAGVETQYF
TRBV28	NA	TRBJ1-1	15	NA	TGTGCCAGCACCCATAGGATAGGAATGAACACTGAAGCTTTCTTT	CASTHRIGMNTEAFF
TRBV11-2	TRBD1	TRBJ1-5	15	NA	TGTGCCAGCAGCTCCACAGGGGGCAGGAATCAGCCCCAGCATTTT	CASSSTGGRNQPQHF
TRBV19	NA	TRBJ1-2	14	NA	TGTGCCAGTAGTAACCTGGGAGGGGACTATGGCTACACCTTC	CASSNLGGDYGYTF
TRBV28	TRBD2	TRBJ2-4	15	NA	TGTGCCAGCTCTCTAGGCGGGAGAGCCAAAAACATTCAGTACTTC	CASSLGGRAKNIQYF
TRBV11-2	NA	TRBJ2-2	18	NA	TGTGCCAGCAGCTTAGTACCCTCCGGGGCCTCATACACCGGGGAGCTGTTTTTT	CASSLVPSGASYTGELFF
TRBV27	TRBD2	TRBJ2-1	13	NA	TGTGCCAGCCGACTAGCGGGAGAGAATGAGCAGTTCTTC	CASRLAGENEQFF
TRBV2	TRBD1	TRBJ1-4	13	NA	TGTGCCAGCAGGGGGACAGGGAGAGAAAAACTGTTTTTT	CASRGTGREKLFF
TRBV4-1	TRBD2	TRBJ2-3	18	NA	TGCGCCAGCAGCCAAGTTGGGACTACAAGCGGGAGGTCAGATACGCAGTATTTT	CASSQVGTTSGRSDTQYF
TRBV27	NA	TRBJ2-5	13	NA	TGTGCCAGCAGTTTCGGGAATCAAGAGACCCAGTACTTC	CASSFGNQETQYF
TRBV7-8	NA	TRBJ2-1	17	once	TGTGCCAGCAGCTTAGTTCGTACACCGAGCTCCTACAATGAGCAGTTCTTC	CASSLVRTPSSYNEQFF
TRBV27	NA	TRBJ1-1	15	NA	TGTGCCAGCAGTTTAAACCCAGGGTCGAACACTGAAGCTTTCTTT	CASSLNPGSNTEAFF
TRBV27	TRBD1	TRBJ1-6	16	once	TGTGCCAGCAGTCGAAGTCCCGGGACAGGGGATTCACCCCTCCACTTT	CASSRSPGTGDSPLHF